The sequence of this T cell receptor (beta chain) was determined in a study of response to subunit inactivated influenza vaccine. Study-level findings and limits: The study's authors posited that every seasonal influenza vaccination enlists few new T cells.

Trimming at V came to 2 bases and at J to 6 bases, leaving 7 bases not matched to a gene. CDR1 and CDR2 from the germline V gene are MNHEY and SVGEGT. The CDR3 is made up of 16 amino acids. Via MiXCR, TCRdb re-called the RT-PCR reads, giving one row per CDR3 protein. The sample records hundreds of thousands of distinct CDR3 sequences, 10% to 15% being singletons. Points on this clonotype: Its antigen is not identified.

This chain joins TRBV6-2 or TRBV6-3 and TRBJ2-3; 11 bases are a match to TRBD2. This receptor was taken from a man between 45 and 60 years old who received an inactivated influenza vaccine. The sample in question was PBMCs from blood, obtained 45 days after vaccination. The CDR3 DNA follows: TGTGCCAGCAGTTACGGCTTAGCGGGAGGGCGGGATACGCAGTATTTT. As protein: CASSYGLAGGRDTQYF.